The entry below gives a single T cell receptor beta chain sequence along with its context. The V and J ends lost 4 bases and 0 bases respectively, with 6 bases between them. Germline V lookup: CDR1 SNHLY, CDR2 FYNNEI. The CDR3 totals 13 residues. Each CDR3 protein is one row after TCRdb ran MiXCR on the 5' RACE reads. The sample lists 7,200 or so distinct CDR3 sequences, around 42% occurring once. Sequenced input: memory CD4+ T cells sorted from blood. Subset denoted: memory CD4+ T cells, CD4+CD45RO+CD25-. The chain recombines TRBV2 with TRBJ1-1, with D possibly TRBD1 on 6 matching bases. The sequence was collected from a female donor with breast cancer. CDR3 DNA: TGTGCCAGCAGTGCAGGGGTGAACACTGAAGCTTTCTTT. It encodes CASSAGVNTEAFF.